This TCR beta chain was sequenced for a study of shared T cell receptors in the human thymus. Measured with immunoSEQ multiplex PCR; TCRdb has only the in-frame clones, and not every one. The sample contains about 400,000 clones, 85% to 95% of which appear only once. Germline-derived CDR1 and CDR2 are SGDLS and YYNGEE. The V end was cut by 4 bases, the J end by 4 bases, with 17 bases between. The CDR3 spans 15 residues. Sequencing was performed on thymocytes. The J gene is TRBJ1-1, the V gene TRBV9; perhaps TRBD1 as D (6 bases). This receptor was obtained from a human donor. The CDR3 spells CASSRSGGASTEAFF. For the CDR3, the DNA is TGTGCCAGCAGCAGATCGGGGGGCGCGAGCACTGAAGCTTTCTTT. The full variable domain, rest sourced from reference TRBV9 and TRBJ1-1, is DSGVTQTPKHLITATGQRVTLRCSPRSGDLSVYWYQQSLDQGLQFLIQYYNGEERAKGNILERFSAQQFPDLHSELNLSSLELGDSALYFCASSRSGGASTEAFFGQGTRLTVV.